This T cell receptor beta chain was captured in a study of T cell responses to AZD1222 COVID-19 vaccine. Libraries were prepared by immunoSEQ multiplex PCR; TCRdb keeps only in-frame clonotypes and omits some of them. The table has 140,000 to 150,000 clones, roughly 90% seen once. V was pared by 3 bases and J by 1 base, with 8 bases of the junction left unmatched. Germline V gene sequence: CDR1 SGHRS, CDR2 YFSETQ. The CDR3 is 16 amino acids. The V call is TRBV5-1, the J call TRBJ2-3, with 7 bases fitting TRBD1. This clonotype was sampled from an adult who received the AZD1222 COVID-19 vaccine. The material was peripheral blood, obtained 28 days after the second AZD1222 dose. CDR3 bases: TGCGCCAGCAGCTGGCCGACAGGGATCGGCACAGATACGCAGTATTTT. It is translated as CASSWPTGIGTDTQYF.